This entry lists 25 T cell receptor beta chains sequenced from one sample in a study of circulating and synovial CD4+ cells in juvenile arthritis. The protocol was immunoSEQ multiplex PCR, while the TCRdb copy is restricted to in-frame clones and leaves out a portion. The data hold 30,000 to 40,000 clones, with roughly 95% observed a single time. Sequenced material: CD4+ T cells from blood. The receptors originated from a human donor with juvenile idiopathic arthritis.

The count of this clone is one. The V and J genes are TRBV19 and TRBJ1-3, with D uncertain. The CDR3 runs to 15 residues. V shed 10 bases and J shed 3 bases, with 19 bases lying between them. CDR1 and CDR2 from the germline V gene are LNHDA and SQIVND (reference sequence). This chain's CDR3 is CATKPPGLSGNTIYF. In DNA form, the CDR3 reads TGTGCCACCAAACCCCCGGGGTTGAGTGGAAACACCATATATTTT.

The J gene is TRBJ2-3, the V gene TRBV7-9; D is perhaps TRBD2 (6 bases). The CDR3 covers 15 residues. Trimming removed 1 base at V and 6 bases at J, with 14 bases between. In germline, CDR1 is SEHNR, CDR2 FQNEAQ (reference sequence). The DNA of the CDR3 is TGTGCCAGCAGCTTAGTAAGCGGGCAATCCGATACGCAGTATTTT. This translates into CASSLVSGQSDTQYF.

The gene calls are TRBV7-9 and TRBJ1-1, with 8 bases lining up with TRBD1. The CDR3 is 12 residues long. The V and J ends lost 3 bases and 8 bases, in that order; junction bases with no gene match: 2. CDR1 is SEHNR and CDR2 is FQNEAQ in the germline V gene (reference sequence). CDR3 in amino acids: CASSLRTGEAFF. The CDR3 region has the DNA TGTGCCAGCAGCTTGAGGACAGGGGAAGCTTTCTTT.

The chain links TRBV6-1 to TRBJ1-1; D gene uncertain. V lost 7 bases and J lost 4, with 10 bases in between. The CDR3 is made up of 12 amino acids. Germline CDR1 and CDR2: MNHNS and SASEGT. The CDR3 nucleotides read TGTGCCAGCACCCGGGAGGCCACTGAAGCTTTCTTT. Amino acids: CASTREATEAFF.

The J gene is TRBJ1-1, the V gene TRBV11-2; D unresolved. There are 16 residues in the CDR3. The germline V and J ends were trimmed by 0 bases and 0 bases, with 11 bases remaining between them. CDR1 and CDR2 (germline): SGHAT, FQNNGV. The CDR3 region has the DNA TGTGCCAGCAGCTTAGAAAGAGGGCAGTTGAACACTGAAGCTTTCTTT. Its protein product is CASSLERGQLNTEAFF.

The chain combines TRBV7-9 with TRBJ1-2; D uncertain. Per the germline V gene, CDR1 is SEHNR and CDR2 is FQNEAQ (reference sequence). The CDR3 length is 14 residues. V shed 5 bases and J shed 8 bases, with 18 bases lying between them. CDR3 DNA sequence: TGTGCCAGCAGCGAAGGCCTCTTAGGGAGCGGCTACACCTTC. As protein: CASSEGLLGSGYTF.

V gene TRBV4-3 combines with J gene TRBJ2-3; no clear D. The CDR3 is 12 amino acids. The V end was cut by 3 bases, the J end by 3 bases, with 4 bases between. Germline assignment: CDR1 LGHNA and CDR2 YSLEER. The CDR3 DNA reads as TGCGCCAGCAGCCACCTTACAGATACGCAGTATTTT. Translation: CASSHLTDTQYF.

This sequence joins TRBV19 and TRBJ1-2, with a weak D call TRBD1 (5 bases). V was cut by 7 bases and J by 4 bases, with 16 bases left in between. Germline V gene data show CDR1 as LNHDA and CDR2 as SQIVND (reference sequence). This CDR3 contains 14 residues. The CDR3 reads CASTMGGTSYGYTF. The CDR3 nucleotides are TGTGCCAGTACCATGGGGGGGACCTCCTATGGCTACACCTTC. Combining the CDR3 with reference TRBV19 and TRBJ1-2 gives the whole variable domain DGGITQSPKYLFRKEGQNVTLSCEQNLNHDAMYWYRQDPGQGLRLIYYSQIVNDFQKGDIAEGYSVSREKKESFPLTVTSAQKNPTAFYLCASTMGGTSYGYTFGSGTRLTVV.

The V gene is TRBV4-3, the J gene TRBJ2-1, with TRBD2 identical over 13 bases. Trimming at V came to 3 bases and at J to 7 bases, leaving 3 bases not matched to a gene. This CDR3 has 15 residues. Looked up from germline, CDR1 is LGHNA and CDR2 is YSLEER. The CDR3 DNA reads TGCGCCAGCAGCCAGGGGACTAGCGGGGCTAATGAGCAGTTCTTC. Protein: CASSQGTSGANEQFF.

This CDR3 reads CASSHSQTLAKNIQYF. The CDR3 nucleotides read TGCGCCAGCAGCCACTCGCAGACACTAGCCAAAAACATTCAGTACTTC. This rearrangement joins TRBV4-1 to TRBJ2-4; D is unresolved. The germline V gene encodes CDR1 MGHRA and CDR2 YSYEKL. V was cut by 3 bases and J by 0 bases, with 12 bases left in between. The CDR3 loop spans 16 amino acids.

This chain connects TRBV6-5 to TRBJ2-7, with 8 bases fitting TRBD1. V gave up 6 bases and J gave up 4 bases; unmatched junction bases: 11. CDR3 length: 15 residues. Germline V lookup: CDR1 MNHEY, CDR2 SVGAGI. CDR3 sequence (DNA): TGTGCCAGCAGGCGACCGGGACAGGCTACTTACGAGCAGTACTTC. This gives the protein CASRRPGQATYEQYF.

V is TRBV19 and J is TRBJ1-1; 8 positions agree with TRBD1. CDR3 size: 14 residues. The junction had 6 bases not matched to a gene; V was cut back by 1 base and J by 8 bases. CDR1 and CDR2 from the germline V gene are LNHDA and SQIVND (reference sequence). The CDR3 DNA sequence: TGTGCCAGTAGTATAGGGGGCAGGGGGCTCGAAGCTTTCTTT. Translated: CASSIGGRGLEAFF.

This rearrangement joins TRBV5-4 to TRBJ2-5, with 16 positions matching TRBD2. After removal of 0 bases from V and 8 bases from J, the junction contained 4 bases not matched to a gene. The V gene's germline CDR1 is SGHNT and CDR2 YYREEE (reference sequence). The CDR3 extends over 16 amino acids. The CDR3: CASSLAGTSGGATQYF. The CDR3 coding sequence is TGTGCCAGCAGCTTGGCCGGGACTAGCGGGGGGGCCACCCAGTACTTC.

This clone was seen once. The CDR3 region has the DNA TGTGCCAGCAGACTGATAGGGACAGGGTCCAACTATGGCTACACCTTC. Its protein is CASRLIGTGSNYGYTF. The chain carries TRBV11-2 and TRBJ1-2, with 9 bases matching TRBD1. After removal of 6 bases from V and 2 bases from J, the junction contained 10 bases not matched to a gene. This CDR3 has 16 amino acids. CDR1 and CDR2 from the germline V gene are SGHAT and FQNNGV.

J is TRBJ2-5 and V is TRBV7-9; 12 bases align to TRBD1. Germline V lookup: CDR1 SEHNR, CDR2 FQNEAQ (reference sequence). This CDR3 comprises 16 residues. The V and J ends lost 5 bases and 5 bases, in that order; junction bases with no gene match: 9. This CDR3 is CASSPGTGGAEETQYF. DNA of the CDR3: TGTGCCAGCAGCCCCGGGACAGGGGGCGCGGAGGAGACCCAGTACTTC.

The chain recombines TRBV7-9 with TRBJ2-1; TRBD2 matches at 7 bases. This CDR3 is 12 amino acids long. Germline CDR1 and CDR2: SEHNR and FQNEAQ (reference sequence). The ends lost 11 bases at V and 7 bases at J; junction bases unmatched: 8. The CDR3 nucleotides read TGTGCCGGGGGGGTTGTGGGAAATGAGCAGTTCTTC. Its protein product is CAGGVVGNEQFF.

The CDR3 nucleotides are TGTGCCAGCAGCCCCAGACAGGGCAGGGCAGATACGCAGTATTTT. This gives the protein CASSPRQGRADTQYF. The chain carries TRBV14 and TRBJ2-3; 7 positions agree with TRBD1. Germline values: CDR1 SGHDN, CDR2 FVKESK. The CDR3 extends over 15 amino acids. V lost 4 bases and J lost 4; bases outside the gene matches: 8.

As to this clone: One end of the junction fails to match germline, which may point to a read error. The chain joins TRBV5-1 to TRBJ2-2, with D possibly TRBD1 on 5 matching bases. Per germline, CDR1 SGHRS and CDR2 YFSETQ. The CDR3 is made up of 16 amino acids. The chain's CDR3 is CASSMEGAANTGELFF. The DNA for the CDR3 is TGCGCCAGCAGCATGGAAGGGGCGGCCAACACGGGGGAGCTGTTTTTT.

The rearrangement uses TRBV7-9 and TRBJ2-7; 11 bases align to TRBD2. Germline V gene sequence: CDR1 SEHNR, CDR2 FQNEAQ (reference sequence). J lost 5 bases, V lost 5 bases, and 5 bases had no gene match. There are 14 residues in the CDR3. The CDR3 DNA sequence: TGTGCCAGCAGCCGACTAGCGGGACCCAACGAGCAGTACTTC. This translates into CASSRLAGPNEQYF.

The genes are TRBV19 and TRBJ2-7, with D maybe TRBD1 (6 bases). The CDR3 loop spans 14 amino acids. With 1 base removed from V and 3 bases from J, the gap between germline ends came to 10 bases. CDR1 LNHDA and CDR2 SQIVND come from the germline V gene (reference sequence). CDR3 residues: CASSIGGRGYEQYF. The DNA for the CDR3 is TGTGCCAGTAGTATAGGGGGCAGGGGCTACGAGCAGTACTTC.

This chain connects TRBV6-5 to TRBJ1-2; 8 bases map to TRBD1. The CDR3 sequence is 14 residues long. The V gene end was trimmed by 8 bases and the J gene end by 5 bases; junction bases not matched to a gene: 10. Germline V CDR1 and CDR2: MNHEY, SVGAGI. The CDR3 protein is CASQQGGSGYGYTF. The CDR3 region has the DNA TGTGCCAGCCAACAGGGGGGCTCCGGATATGGCTACACCTTC.

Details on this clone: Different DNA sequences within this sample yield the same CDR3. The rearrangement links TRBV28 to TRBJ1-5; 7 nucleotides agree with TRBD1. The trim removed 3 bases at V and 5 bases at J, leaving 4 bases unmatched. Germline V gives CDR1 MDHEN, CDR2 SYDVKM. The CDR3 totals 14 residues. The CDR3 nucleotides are TGTGCCAGCAGTTTGATGGGACAGTATCAGCCCCAGCATTTT. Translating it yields CASSLMGQYQPQHF.

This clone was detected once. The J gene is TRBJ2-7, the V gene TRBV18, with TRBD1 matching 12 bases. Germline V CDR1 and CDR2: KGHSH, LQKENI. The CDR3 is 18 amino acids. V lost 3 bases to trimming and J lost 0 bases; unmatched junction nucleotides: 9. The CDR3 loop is CASSPGPGQGAGSYEQYF. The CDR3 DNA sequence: TGTGCCAGCTCACCCGGACCGGGACAGGGGGCGGGCTCCTACGAGCAGTACTTC.

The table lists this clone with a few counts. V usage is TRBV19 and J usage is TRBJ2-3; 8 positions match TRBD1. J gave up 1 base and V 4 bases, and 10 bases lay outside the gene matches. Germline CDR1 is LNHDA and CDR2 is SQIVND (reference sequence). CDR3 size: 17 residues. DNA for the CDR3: TGTGCCAGTAGTAGGGACCACAGGGGGGTCCGCACAGATACGCAGTATTTT. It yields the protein CASSRDHRGVRTDTQYF.

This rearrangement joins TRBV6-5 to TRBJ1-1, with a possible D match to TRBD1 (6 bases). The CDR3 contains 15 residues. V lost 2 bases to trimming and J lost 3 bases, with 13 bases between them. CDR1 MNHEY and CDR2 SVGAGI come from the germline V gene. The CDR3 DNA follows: TGTGCCAGCAGTTACGGTGGGACACTACACACTGAAGCTTTCTTT. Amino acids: CASSYGGTLHTEAFF.